A single sample gave rise to the 5 T cell receptor beta chains below, sequenced in a study of early T cells in non-severe SARS-CoV-2 infection. MiXCR, run by TCRdb on the 5' RACE reads, gives a single entry per CDR3 protein. This sample yields under 70,000 distinct CDR3 sequences, of which under 15% are seen a single time; around a tenth belongs to the top ten. The source was whole blood, collected at baseline. The origin of the receptors is an adult who was a healthcare worker with PCR-confirmed SARS-CoV-2 infection or an uninfected control (not recorded which).

There are many counts of this clonotype. The chain recombines TRBV11-2 with TRBJ2-5; either TRBD1 or TRBD2 may supply D (5 bases each). This CDR3 is 17 amino acids long. Germline V gene lookup returns CDR1 SGHAT and CDR2 FQNNGV. Trimming pared 4 bases from V and 0 bases from J, leaving 18 bases between. The CDR3 DNA reads as TGTGCCAGCAGCTCCCGAGATTGGGACCACTACCAAGAGACCCAGTACTTC. Translated, it gives CASSSRDWDHYQETQYF.

The chain carries TRBV9 and TRBJ2-2; TRBD2 matches 9 bases. Germline-derived CDR1 and CDR2 are SGDLS and YYNGEE. The CDR3 is 16 amino acids. V shed 3 bases, J shed 3 bases, and the junction held 6 bases outside the gene matches. The CDR3 region is CASSARLADYTGELFF. The CDR3 DNA reads TGTGCCAGCAGCGCCAGACTAGCGGACTACACCGGGGAGCTGTTTTTT.

The V call is TRBV19, the J call TRBJ2-7; possibly TRBD1 for D (6 bases). CDR1 is LNHDA, CDR2 SQIVND, per germline (reference sequence). Deletions cut 0 bases from V and 6 bases from J, with 15 bases between. The CDR3 has 15 residues. The chain's CDR3 is CASSIEGAVKGEQYF. DNA of the CDR3: TGTGCCAGTAGTATAGAGGGGGCCGTGAAAGGCGAGCAGTACTTC.

The CDR3 region is CASNWGQNNSPLHF. As DNA, the CDR3 is TGTGCCAGTAACTGGGGGCAGAATAATTCACCCCTCCACTTT. The V and J genes are TRBV9 and TRBJ1-6, with D maybe TRBD1 (6 bases). The germline V gene has CDR1 SGDLS and CDR2 YYNGEE. This CDR3 spans 14 amino acids. V lost 8 bases and J 5 bases, leaving 14 bases between the germline ends.

The chain recombines TRBV7-2 with TRBJ2-7, with D possibly matching TRBD1 (6 bases). V was pared by 3 bases and J by 5 bases, with 20 bases between. This CDR3 comprises 16 residues. From germline, CDR1 is SGHTA and CDR2 FQGNSA. CDR3: CASSLGATGPGHEQYF. The CDR3 nucleotides read TGTGCCAGCAGCTTGGGAGCGACAGGCCCCGGGCACGAGCAGTACTTC. The full variable domain, completed using reference TRBV7-2 and TRBJ2-7, is GAGVSQSPSNKVTEKGKDVELRCDPISGHTALYWYRQSLGQGLEFLIYFQGNSAPDKSGLPSDRFSAERTGGSVSTLTIQRTQQEDSAVYLCASSLGATGPGHEQYFGPGTRLTVT.